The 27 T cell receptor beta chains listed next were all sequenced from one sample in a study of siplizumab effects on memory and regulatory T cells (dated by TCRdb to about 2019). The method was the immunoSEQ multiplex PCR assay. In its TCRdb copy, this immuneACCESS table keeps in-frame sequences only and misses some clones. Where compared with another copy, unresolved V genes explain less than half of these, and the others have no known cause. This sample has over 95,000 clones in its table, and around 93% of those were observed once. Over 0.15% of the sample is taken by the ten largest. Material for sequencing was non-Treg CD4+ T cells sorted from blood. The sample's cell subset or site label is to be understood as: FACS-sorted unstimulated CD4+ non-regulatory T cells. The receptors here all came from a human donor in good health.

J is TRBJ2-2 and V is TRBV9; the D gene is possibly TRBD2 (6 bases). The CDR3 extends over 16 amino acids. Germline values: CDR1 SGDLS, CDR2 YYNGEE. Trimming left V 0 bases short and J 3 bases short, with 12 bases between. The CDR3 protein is CASSVASRGYTGELFF. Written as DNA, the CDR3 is TGTGCCAGCAGCGTAGCTTCCCGGGGGTACACCGGGGAGCTGTTTTTT. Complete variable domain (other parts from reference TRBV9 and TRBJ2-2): DSGVTQTPKHLITATGQRVTLRCSPRSGDLSVYWYQQSLDQGLQFLIQYYNGEERAKGNILERFSAQQFPDLHSELNLSSLELGDSALYFCASSVASRGYTGELFFGEGSRLTVL.

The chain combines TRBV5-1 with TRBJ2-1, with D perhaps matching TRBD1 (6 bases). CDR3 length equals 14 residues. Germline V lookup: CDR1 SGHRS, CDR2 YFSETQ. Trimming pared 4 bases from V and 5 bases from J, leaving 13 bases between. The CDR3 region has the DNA TGCGCCAGCAGCCTAGGGGGACCGAACAATGAGCAGTTCTTC. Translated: CASSLGGPNNEQFF.

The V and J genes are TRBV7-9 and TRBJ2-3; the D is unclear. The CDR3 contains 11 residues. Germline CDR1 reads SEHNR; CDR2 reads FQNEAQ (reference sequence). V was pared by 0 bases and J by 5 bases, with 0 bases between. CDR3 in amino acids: CASSLADTQYF. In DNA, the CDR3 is TGTGCCAGCAGCTTAGCAGATACGCAGTATTTT.

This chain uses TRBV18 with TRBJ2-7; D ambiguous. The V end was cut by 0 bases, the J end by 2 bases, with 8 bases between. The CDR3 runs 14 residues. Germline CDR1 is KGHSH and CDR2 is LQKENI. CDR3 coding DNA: TGTGCCAGCTCACCACCAATATCAACCTACGAGCAGTACTTC. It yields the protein CASSPPISTYEQYF.

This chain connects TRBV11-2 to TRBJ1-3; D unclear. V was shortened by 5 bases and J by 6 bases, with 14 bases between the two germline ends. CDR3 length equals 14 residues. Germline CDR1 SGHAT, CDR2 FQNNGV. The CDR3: CASSPQVPQNTIYF. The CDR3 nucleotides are TGTGCCAGCAGCCCTCAGGTCCCTCAAAACACCATATATTTT.

The CDR3 here is CASSQSTLGANVLTF. The DNA of the CDR3 is TGTGCCAGCAGCCAAAGTACCCTTGGGGCCAACGTCCTGACTTTC. V and J are TRBV7-2 and TRBJ2-6; D gene ambiguous. V lost 5 bases and J 3 bases, leaving 11 bases between the germline ends. The V gene's germline CDR1 is SGHTA and CDR2 FQGNSA. This CDR3 comprises 15 residues. The variable domain in full, completed from reference TRBV7-2 and TRBJ2-6, reads GAGVSQSPSNKVTEKGKDVELRCDPISGHTALYWYRQSLGQGLEFLIYFQGNSAPDKSGLPSDRFSAERTGGSVSTLTIQRTQQEDSAVYLCASSQSTLGANVLTFGAGSRLTVL.

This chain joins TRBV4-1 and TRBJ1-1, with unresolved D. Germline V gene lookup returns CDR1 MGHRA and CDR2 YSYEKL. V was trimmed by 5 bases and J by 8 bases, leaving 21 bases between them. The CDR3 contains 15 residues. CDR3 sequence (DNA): TGCGCCAGCAGCACCCGCGGTGATGGGCCCTGGGAAGCTTTCTTT. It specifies CASSTRGDGPWEAFF.

CDR3 loop: CAISVGLMNTEAFF. The CDR3 bases are TGTGCCATCAGTGTCGGACTGATGAACACTGAAGCTTTCTTT. The chain uses TRBV10-3 and TRBJ1-1; D gene ambiguous. CDR1 is ENHRY, CDR2 SYGVKD, per germline. The CDR3 totals 14 residues. Between the trimmed V and J ends, which lost 4 bases and 0 bases, there was a span of 9 bases.

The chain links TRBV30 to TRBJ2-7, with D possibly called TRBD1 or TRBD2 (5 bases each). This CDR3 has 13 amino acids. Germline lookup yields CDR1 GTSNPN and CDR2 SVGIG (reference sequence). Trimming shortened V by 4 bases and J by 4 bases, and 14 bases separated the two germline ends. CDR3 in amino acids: CAWKGGQVYEQYF. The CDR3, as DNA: TGTGCCTGGAAAGGAGGACAAGTATACGAGCAGTACTTC.

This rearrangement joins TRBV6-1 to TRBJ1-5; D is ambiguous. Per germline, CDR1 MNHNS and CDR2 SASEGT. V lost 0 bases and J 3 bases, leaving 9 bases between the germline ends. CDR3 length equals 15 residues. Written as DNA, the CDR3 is TGTGCCAGCAGTGAAGCGGCCAGAATCAATCAGCCCCAGCATTTT. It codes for CASSEAARINQPQHF.

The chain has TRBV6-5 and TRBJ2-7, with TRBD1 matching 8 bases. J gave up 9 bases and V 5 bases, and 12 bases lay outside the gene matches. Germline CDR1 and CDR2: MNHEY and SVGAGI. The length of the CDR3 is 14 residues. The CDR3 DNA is TGTGCCAGCAGTCGCCCACCGGGACAGGAGGTGCAGTACTTC. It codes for CASSRPPGQEVQYF.

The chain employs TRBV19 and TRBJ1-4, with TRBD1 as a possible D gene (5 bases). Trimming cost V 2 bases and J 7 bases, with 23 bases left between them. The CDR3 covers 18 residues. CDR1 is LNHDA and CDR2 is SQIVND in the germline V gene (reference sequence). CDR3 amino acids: CASSISAATGTYGEKLFF. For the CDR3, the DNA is TGTGCCAGTAGTATATCAGCCGCAACCGGGACGTATGGTGAAAAACTGTTTTTT.

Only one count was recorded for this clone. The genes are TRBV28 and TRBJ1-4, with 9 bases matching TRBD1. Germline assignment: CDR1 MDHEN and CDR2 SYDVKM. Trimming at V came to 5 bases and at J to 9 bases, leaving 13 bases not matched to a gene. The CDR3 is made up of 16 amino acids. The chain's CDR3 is CASSPLTKGQGKKLFF. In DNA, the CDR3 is TGTGCCAGCAGTCCTCTGACGAAGGGACAGGGTAAAAAACTGTTTTTT.

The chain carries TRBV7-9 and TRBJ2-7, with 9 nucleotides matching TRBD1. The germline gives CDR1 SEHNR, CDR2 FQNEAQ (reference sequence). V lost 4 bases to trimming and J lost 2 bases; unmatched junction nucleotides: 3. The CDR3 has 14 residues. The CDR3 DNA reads TGTGCCAGCAGCTCGGGACAGGGAGCCTACGAGCAGTACTTC. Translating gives CASSSGQGAYEQYF.

Here the CDR3 reads CASSLRSSYEQYF. CDR3 nucleotides: TGCGCCAGCAGCCTAAGGAGCTCCTACGAGCAGTACTTC. The gene calls are TRBV4-1 and TRBJ2-7; D unclear. Germline CDR1 and CDR2: MGHRA and YSYEKL. Trimming left V 4 bases short and J 0 bases short, with 7 bases between. The length of the CDR3 is 13 residues.

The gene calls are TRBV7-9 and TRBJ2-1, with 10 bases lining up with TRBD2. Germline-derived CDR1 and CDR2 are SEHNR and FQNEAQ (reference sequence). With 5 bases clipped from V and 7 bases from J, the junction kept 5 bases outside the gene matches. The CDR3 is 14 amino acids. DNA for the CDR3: TGTGCCAGCAGCATAAGCGGGGGGGTTAATGAGCAGTTCTTC. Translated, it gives CASSISGGVNEQFF.

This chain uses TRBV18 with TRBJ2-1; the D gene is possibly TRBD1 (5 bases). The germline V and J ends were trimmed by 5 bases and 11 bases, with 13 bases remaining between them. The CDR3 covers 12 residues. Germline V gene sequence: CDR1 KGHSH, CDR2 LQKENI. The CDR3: CASSRQGDQQFF. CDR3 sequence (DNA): TGTGCCAGCTCAAGGCAGGGTGATCAGCAGTTCTTC. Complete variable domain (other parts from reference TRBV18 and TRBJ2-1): NAGVMQNPRHLVRRRGQEARLRCSPMKGHSHVYWYRQLPEEGLKFMVYLQKENIIDESGMPKERFSAEFPKEGPSILRIQQVVRGDSAAYFCASSRQGDQQFFGPGTRLTVL.

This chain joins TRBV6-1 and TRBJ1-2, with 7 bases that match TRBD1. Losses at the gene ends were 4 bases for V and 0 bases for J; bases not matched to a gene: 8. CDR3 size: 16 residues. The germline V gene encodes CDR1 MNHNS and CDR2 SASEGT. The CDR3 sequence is CASSGIQGFTNYGYTF. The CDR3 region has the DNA TGTGCCAGCAGTGGAATACAGGGGTTCACTAACTATGGCTACACCTTC.

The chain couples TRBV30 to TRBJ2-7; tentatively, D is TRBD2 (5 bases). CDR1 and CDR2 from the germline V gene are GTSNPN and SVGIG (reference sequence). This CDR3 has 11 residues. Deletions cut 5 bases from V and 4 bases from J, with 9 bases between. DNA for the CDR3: TGTGCCTGGGGCGGGCTTTACGAGCAGTACTTC. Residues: CAWGGLYEQYF.

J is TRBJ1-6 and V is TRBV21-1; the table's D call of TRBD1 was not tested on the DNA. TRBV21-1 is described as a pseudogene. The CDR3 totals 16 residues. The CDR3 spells CASSKGQTGYNSPLHF. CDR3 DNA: TGTGCCAGCAGCAAAGGTCAAACAGGTTATAATTCACCCCTCCACTTT.

The CDR3 DNA is TGTGCCAGCAGGACTCTAGCGGGGGACCAAGAGACCCAGTACTTC. Translating gives CASRTLAGDQETQYF. The chain has TRBV5-4 and TRBJ2-5, with TRBD2 matching 10 bases. After removal of 5 bases from V and 0 bases from J, the junction contained 4 bases not matched to a gene. Germline CDR1 and CDR2: SGHNT and YYREEE (reference sequence). The CDR3 runs 15 residues.

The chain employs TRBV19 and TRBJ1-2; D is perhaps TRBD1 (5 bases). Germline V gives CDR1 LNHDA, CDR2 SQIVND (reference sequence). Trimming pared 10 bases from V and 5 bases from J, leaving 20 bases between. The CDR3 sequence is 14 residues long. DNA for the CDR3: TGTGCCACCAAGTGGAGCGGACGGACATATGGCTACACCTTC. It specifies CATKWSGRTYGYTF.

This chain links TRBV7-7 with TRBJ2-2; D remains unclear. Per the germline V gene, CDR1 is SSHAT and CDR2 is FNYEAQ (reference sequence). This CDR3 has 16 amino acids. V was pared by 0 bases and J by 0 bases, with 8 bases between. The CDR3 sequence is CASSLALSSNTGELFF. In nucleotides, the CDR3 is TGTGCCAGCAGCTTAGCCCTTTCCTCGAACACCGGGGAGCTGTTTTTT.

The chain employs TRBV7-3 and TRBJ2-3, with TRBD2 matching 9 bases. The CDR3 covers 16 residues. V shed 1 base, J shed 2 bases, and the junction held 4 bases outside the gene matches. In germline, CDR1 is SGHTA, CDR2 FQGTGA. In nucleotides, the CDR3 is TGTGCCAGCAGCTTAATGCCTAGCGGGGTCACAGATACGCAGTATTTT. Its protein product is CASSLMPSGVTDTQYF.

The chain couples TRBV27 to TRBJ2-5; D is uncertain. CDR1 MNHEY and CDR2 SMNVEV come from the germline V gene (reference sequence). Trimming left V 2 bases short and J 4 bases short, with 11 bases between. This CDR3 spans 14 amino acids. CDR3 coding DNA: TGTGCCAGCAGTTTAAAGCCAGTTTCAGAGACCCAGTACTTC. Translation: CASSLKPVSETQYF.

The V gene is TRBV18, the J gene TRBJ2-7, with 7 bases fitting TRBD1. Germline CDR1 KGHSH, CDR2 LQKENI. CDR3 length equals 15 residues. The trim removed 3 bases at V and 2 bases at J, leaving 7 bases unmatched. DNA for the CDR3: TGTGCCAGCTCACCGATTCGGGGACAGACCTACGAGCAGTACTTC. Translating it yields CASSPIRGQTYEQYF.

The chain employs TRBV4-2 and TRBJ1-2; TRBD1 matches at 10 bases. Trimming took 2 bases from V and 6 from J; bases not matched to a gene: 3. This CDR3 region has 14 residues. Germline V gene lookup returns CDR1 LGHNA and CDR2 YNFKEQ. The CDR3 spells CASSQSGTGDGYTF. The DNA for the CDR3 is TGTGCCAGCAGCCAAAGCGGGACAGGGGATGGCTACACCTTC.